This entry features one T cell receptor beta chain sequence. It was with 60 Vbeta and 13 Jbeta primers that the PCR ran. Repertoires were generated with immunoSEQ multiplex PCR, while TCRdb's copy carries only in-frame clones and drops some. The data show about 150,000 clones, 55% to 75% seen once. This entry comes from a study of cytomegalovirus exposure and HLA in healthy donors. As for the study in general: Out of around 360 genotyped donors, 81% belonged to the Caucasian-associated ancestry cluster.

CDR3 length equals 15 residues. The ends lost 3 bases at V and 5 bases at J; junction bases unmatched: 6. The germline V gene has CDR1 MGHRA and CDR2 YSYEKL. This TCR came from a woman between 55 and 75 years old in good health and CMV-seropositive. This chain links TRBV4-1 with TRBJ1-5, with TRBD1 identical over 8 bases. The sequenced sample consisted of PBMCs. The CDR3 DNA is TGCGCCAGCAGCCAGACGGACAGGGAAGATCAGCCCCAGCATTTT. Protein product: CASSQTDREDQPQHF.